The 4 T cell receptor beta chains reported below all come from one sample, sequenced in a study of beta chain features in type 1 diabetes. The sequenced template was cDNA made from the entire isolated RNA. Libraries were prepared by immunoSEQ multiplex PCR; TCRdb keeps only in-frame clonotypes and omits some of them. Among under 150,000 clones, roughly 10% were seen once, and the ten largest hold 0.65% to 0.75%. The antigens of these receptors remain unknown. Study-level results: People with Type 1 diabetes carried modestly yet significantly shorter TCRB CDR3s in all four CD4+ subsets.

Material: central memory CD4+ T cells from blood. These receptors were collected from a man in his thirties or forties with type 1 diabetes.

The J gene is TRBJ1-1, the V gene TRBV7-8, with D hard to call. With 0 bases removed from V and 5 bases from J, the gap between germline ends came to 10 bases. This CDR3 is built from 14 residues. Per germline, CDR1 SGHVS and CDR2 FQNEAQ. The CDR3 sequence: CASSLAKAGTEAFF. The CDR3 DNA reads TGTGCCAGCAGCTTAGCTAAGGCGGGTACTGAAGCTTTCTTT. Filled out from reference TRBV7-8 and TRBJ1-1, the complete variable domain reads GAGVSQSPRYKVAKRGQDVALRCDPISGHVSLFWYQQALGQGPEFLTYFQNEAQLDKSGLPSDRFFAERPEGSVSTLKIQRTQQEDSAVYLCASSLAKAGTEAFFGQGTRLTVV.

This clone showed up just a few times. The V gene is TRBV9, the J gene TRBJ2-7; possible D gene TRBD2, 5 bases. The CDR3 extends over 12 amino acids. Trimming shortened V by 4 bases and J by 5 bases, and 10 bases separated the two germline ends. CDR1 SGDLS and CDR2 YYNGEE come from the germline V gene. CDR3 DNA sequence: TGTGCCAGCAGCCCGGGAAGGGACGAGCAGTACTTC. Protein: CASSPGRDEQYF.

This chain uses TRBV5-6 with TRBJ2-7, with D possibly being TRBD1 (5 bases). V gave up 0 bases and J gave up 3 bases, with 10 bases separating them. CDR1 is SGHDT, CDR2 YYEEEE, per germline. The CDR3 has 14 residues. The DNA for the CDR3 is TGTGCCAGCAGCTTGGTGGGGCAGGGCTACGAGCAGTACTTC. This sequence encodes CASSLVGQGYEQYF.

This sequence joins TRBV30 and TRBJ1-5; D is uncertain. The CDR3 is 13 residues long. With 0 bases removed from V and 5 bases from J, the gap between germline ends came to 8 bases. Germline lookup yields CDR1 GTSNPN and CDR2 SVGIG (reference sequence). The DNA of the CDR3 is TGTGCCTGGAGTGTAACCCGGGATCAGCCCCAGCATTTT. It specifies CAWSVTRDQPQHF. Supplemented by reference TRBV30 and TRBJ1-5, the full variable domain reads SQTIHQWPATLVQPVGSPLSLECTVEGTSNPNLYWYRQAAGRGLQLLFYSVGIGQISSEVPQNLSASRPQDRQFILSSKKLLLSDSGFYLCAWSVTRDQPQHFGDGTRLSIL.